These T cell receptor beta chains were read from a single sample in a study of OX40 agonist ivuxolimab in advanced cancers. TCRdb's table, derived via immunoSEQ multiplex PCR, lists solely in-frame clones and lacks some. Among approximately 11,000 clones listed, roughly 80% were seen once. Sequences were derived from CD4+ or CD8+ T cells sorted from blood, sampled in a trial of the OX40 agonist ivuxolimab. Receptor source: an adult with an advanced solid tumor such as melanoma, head and neck, liver or kidney cancer. CDR3s include the opening cysteine and the closing phenylalanine or tryptophan. Fields, in order: D gene, CDR3 length, clone size, V gene, J gene, CDR3 protein, CDR3 DNA. The D gene is left open where the match is weak. A clone size is listed for some rows: how often the clone was seen (once, few, many), or a class if it is expanded.

D gene: TRBD1
CDR3 length: 15
clone size: -
V gene: TRBV6-4
J gene: TRBJ1-6
CDR3 protein: CASSDVGRGLSPLHF
CDR3 DNA: TGTGCCAGCAGTGACGTGGGAAGGGGGCTTTCACCCCTCCACTTT

D gene: -
CDR3 length: 14
clone size: -
V gene: TRBV7-8
J gene: TRBJ2-7
CDR3 protein: CASSPGTFSYEQYF
CDR3 DNA: TGTGCCAGCAGCCCCGGGACTTTCTCCTACGAGCAGTACTTC

D gene: -
CDR3 length: 15
clone size: -
V gene: TRBV15
J gene: TRBJ2-3
CDR3 protein: CATSSSGTFTDTQYF
CDR3 DNA: TGTGCCACCAGCAGTTCGGGGACGTTCACAGATACGCAGTATTTT

D gene: -
CDR3 length: 13
clone size: -
V gene: TRBV2
J gene: TRBJ2-1
CDR3 protein: CASSGVGDDEQFF
CDR3 DNA: TGTGCCAGCAGTGGCGTGGGCGACGATGAGCAGTTCTTC

D gene: -
CDR3 length: 15
clone size: -
V gene: TRBV5-6
J gene: TRBJ1-2
CDR3 protein: CASSDVREVFYGYTF
CDR3 DNA: TGTGCCAGCAGCGATGTCCGGGAAGTCTTCTATGGCTACACCTTC

D gene: -
CDR3 length: 14
clone size: once
V gene: TRBV14
J gene: TRBJ2-7
CDR3 protein: CASSQRKGIYEQYF
CDR3 DNA: TGTGCCAGCAGCCAAAGGAAGGGTATCTACGAGCAGTACTTC

D gene: TRBD1
CDR3 length: 15
clone size: -
V gene: TRBV14
J gene: TRBJ2-2
CDR3 protein: CASTDAGGYTGELFF
CDR3 DNA: TGTGCCAGCACAGACGCAGGGGGATACACCGGGGAGCTGTTTTTT

D gene: TRBD1
CDR3 length: 15
clone size: -
V gene: TRBV7-9
J gene: TRBJ2-3
CDR3 protein: CASSSTATGTDTQYF
CDR3 DNA: TGTGCCAGCAGCTCGACAGCGACAGGGACAGATACGCAGTATTTT

D gene: -
CDR3 length: 14
clone size: -
V gene: TRBV28
J gene: TRBJ1-3
CDR3 protein: CASSFAGAGNTIYF
CDR3 DNA: TGTGCCAGCAGTTTCGCAGGGGCGGGAAACACCATATATTTT

D gene: TRBD1
CDR3 length: 16
clone size: -
V gene: TRBV5-1
J gene: TRBJ1-4
CDR3 protein: CASSPYLGGGNEKLFF
CDR3 DNA: TGCGCCAGCAGTCCTTACCTAGGGGGCGGGAATGAAAAACTGTTTTTT

D gene: -
CDR3 length: 15
clone size: -
V gene: TRBV6-6
J gene: TRBJ1-5
CDR3 protein: CASSYSWGSNQPQHF
CDR3 DNA: TGTGCCAGCAGTTACTCATGGGGTAGCAATCAGCCCCAGCATTTT

D gene: TRBD2
CDR3 length: 15
clone size: medium-sized
V gene: TRBV2
J gene: TRBJ2-7
CDR3 protein: CASILEGTSGYEQYF
CDR3 DNA: TGTGCCAGCATATTAGAGGGGACTAGCGGATACGAGCAGTACTTC

D gene: -
CDR3 length: 11
clone size: -
V gene: TRBV27
J gene: TRBJ2-7
CDR3 protein: CASSLGSEQYF
CDR3 DNA: TGTGCCAGCAGTTTGGGCAGCGAGCAGTACTTC

D gene: -
CDR3 length: 15
clone size: few
V gene: TRBV4-1
J gene: TRBJ1-1
CDR3 protein: CASSQVWGQTTEAFF
CDR3 DNA: TGCGCCAGCAGCCAAGTATGGGGGCAGACTACTGAAGCTTTCTTT

D gene: -
CDR3 length: 14
clone size: -
V gene: TRBV6-4
J gene: TRBJ2-6
CDR3 protein: CASSENSGANVLTF
CDR3 DNA: TGTGCCAGCAGTGAAAACTCTGGGGCCAACGTCCTGACTTTC

D gene: -
CDR3 length: 15
clone size: -
V gene: TRBV29-1
J gene: TRBJ2-5
CDR3 protein: CSVEDGWADGGTQYF
CDR3 DNA: TGCAGCGTTGAAGATGGTTGGGCAGACGGCGGGACCCAGTACTTC

D gene: -
CDR3 length: 15
clone size: -
V gene: TRBV9
J gene: TRBJ1-1
CDR3 protein: CASSASREANTEAFF
CDR3 DNA: TGTGCCAGCAGCGCGAGCAGGGAGGCGAACACTGAAGCTTTCTTT

D gene: -
CDR3 length: 14
clone size: few
V gene: TRBV11-2
J gene: TRBJ2-7
CDR3 protein: CASSFGTGVYEQYF
CDR3 DNA: TGTGCCAGCAGCTTCGGGACGGGGGTCTACGAGCAGTACTTC

D gene: TRBD2
CDR3 length: 18
clone size: medium-sized
V gene: TRBV19
J gene: TRBJ2-3
CDR3 protein: CASSIRLAGVKSTDTQYF
CDR3 DNA: TGTGCCAGTAGTATCAGACTAGCGGGGGTGAAAAGCACAGATACGCAGTATTTT

D gene: -
CDR3 length: 16
clone size: once
V gene: TRBV4-1
J gene: TRBJ1-1
CDR3 protein: CASSQVGGRENTEAFF
CDR3 DNA: TGCGCCAGCAGCCAGGTAGGGGGACGGGAGAACACTGAAGCTTTCTTT

D gene: TRBD2
CDR3 length: 15
clone size: -
V gene: TRBV6-4
J gene: TRBJ2-3
CDR3 protein: CASSTLAGAPDTQYF
CDR3 DNA: TGTGCCAGCAGTACCCTAGCGGGAGCCCCAGATACGCAGTATTTT

D gene: -
CDR3 length: 16
clone size: -
V gene: TRBV28
J gene: TRBJ2-5
CDR3 protein: CASTLGRTHYQETQYF
CDR3 DNA: TGTGCCAGCACCCTTGGGAGGACCCATTACCAAGAGACCCAGTACTTC

D gene: TRBD1
CDR3 length: 13
clone size: -
V gene: TRBV28
J gene: TRBJ1-5
CDR3 protein: CASTQGGNQPQHF
CDR3 DNA: TGTGCCAGCACCCAGGGGGGGAACCAGCCCCAGCATTTT

D gene: -
CDR3 length: 15
clone size: -
V gene: TRBV6-5
J gene: TRBJ1-1
CDR3 protein: CASGREVALIVEAFF
CDR3 DNA: TGTGCCAGCGGGAGGGAGGTGGCTCTTATCGTAGAAGCTTTCTTT

D gene: -
CDR3 length: 15
clone size: -
V gene: TRBV6-4
J gene: TRBJ1-1
CDR3 protein: CASSEAPVGNTEAFF
CDR3 DNA: TGTGCCAGCAGTGAAGCGCCCGTGGGGAACACTGAAGCTTTCTTT

D gene: TRBD2
CDR3 length: 14
clone size: few
V gene: TRBV29-1
J gene: TRBJ2-1
CDR3 protein: CSAPGTSGYNEQFF
CDR3 DNA: TGCAGCGCTCCCGGGACTAGCGGTTACAATGAGCAGTTCTTC

D gene: TRBD2
CDR3 length: 15
clone size: -
V gene: TRBV4-3
J gene: TRBJ2-2
CDR3 protein: CASSQGGTSDGELFF
CDR3 DNA: TGCGCCAGCAGCCAAGGCGGGACTAGCGACGGGGAGCTGTTTTTT

D gene: TRBD2
CDR3 length: 17
clone size: -
V gene: TRBV7-6
J gene: TRBJ2-1
CDR3 protein: CASSLGGLAGVIHEQFF
CDR3 DNA: TGTGCCAGCAGCTTAGGGGGACTAGCGGGAGTAATCCATGAGCAGTTCTTC

D gene: TRBD1
CDR3 length: 13
clone size: medium-sized
V gene: TRBV7-9
J gene: TRBJ2-1
CDR3 protein: CASDSRQGNEQFF
CDR3 DNA: TGTGCCAGCGACTCTCGACAGGGAAATGAGCAGTTCTTC

D gene: TRBD2
CDR3 length: 15
clone size: -
V gene: TRBV5-5
J gene: TRBJ2-7
CDR3 protein: CASSLGTSTSYEQYF
CDR3 DNA: TGTGCCAGCAGCTTGGGGACTAGCACCTCCTACGAGCAGTACTTC

D gene: TRBD1
CDR3 length: 15
clone size: few
V gene: TRBV6-1
J gene: TRBJ1-4
CDR3 protein: CASRVWDRGNEKLFF
CDR3 DNA: TGTGCCAGCAGGGTTTGGGACAGGGGAAATGAAAAACTGTTTTTT

D gene: TRBD1
CDR3 length: 16
clone size: few
V gene: TRBV28
J gene: TRBJ2-7
CDR3 protein: CASSSERGQGAVEQYF
CDR3 DNA: TGTGCCAGCAGTTCGGAGAGAGGGCAGGGGGCAGTCGAGCAGTACTTC

D gene: -
CDR3 length: 14
clone size: -
V gene: TRBV29-1
J gene: TRBJ1-1
CDR3 protein: CSVEDLGDTTEAFF
CDR3 DNA: TGCAGCGTTGAAGATCTCGGGGACACAACTGAAGCTTTCTTT

D gene: -
CDR3 length: 15
clone size: -
V gene: TRBV29-1
J gene: TRBJ1-1
CDR3 protein: CSVDPVGHMNTEAFF
CDR3 DNA: TGCAGCGTTGACCCCGTTGGGCACATGAACACTGAAGCTTTTTTT

D gene: -
CDR3 length: 13
clone size: -
V gene: TRBV9
J gene: TRBJ1-1
CDR3 protein: CVSSVNGWTEAFF
CDR3 DNA: TGTGTCAGCAGCGTAAATGGGTGGACTGAAGCTTTCTTT

D gene: -
CDR3 length: 15
clone size: -
V gene: TRBV13
J gene: TRBJ1-2
CDR3 protein: CASSHFGQRDDGYTF
CDR3 DNA: TGTGCCAGCAGCCACTTTGGACAGAGGGACGACGGCTACACCTTC

D gene: -
CDR3 length: 14
clone size: medium-sized
V gene: TRBV5-4
J gene: TRBJ1-1
CDR3 protein: CASSLVMGNTEAFF
CDR3 DNA: TGTGCCAGCAGCTTGGTCATGGGGAACACTGAAGCTTTCTTT

D gene: TRBD1
CDR3 length: 15
clone size: medium-sized
V gene: TRBV10-2
J gene: TRBJ1-4
CDR3 protein: CASSGGTAWNEKLFF
CDR3 DNA: TGCGCCAGCAGTGGAGGGACAGCTTGGAATGAAAAACTGTTTTTT

D gene: -
CDR3 length: 12
clone size: -
V gene: TRBV6-5
J gene: TRBJ2-7
CDR3 protein: CATASSSYEQYF
CDR3 DNA: TGTGCCACTGCTTCGAGCTCCTACGAGCAGTACTTC

D gene: -
CDR3 length: 13
clone size: -
V gene: TRBV7-8
J gene: TRBJ1-1
CDR3 protein: CASSSTGRTEAFF
CDR3 DNA: TGTGCCAGCAGCTCGACAGGTAGGACTGAAGCTTTCTTT

D gene: -
CDR3 length: 16
clone size: once
V gene: TRBV27
J gene: TRBJ2-3
CDR3 protein: CASSFRGGGGTDTQYF
CDR3 DNA: TGTGCCAGCAGTTTTCGTGGAGGGGGAGGCACAGATACGCAGTATTTT

D gene: -
CDR3 length: 15
clone size: -
V gene: TRBV14
J gene: TRBJ2-7
CDR3 protein: CASSQEQGLSYEQYF
CDR3 DNA: TGTGCCAGCAGCCAAGAGCAGGGGCTCTCCTACGAGCAGTACTTC

D gene: -
CDR3 length: 15
clone size: few
V gene: TRBV19
J gene: TRBJ1-5
CDR3 protein: CASSARGGFNQPQHF
CDR3 DNA: TGTGCCAGTAGTGCCCGAGGGGGATTCAATCAGCCCCAGCATTTT

D gene: -
CDR3 length: 16
clone size: -
V gene: TRBV6-1
J gene: TRBJ2-1
CDR3 protein: CASSENAGGVPEGQFF
CDR3 DNA: TGTGCCAGCAGTGAAAACGCCGGGGGAGTCCCCGAGGGGCAGTTCTTC

D gene: -
CDR3 length: 16
clone size: -
V gene: TRBV7-2
J gene: TRBJ1-6
CDR3 protein: CASSYPQTRGGSPLHF
CDR3 DNA: TGTGCCAGCAGCTACCCTCAGACGAGGGGAGGTTCACCCCTCCACTTT

D gene: -
CDR3 length: 15
clone size: -
V gene: TRBV7-9
J gene: TRBJ2-5
CDR3 protein: CASSLVVGAQETQYF
CDR3 DNA: TGTGCCAGCAGCTTAGTAGTCGGGGCCCAAGAGACCCAGTACTTC